Listed below are T cell receptor beta chains from one sample, sequenced in a study of cytomegalovirus exposure and HLA in healthy donors. The assay was immunoSEQ multiplex PCR, and TCRdb's table has in-frame clones only and misses some. The data contain about 85,000 clones, approximately 80% of them seen just once; the ten biggest clones take up 20% to 30%. The sequencing sample was made of PBMCs. These TCRs come from a woman aged 45-59 years in good health and CMV-seropositive. The CDR3 runs from the conserved cysteine through the conserved F or W. The order of the fields is V gene, clone size, J gene, D gene, CDR3 protein, CDR3 DNA. A D gene is named only where the DNA matches it firmly. Clone size is stated in some rows and not others, as once, few, many or a class when expanded.

TRBV5-1	.	TRBJ2-3	TRBD2	CASSKTSGLLTDTQYF	TGCGCCAGCAGCAAAACTAGCGGCCTACTCACAGATACGCAGTATTTT
TRBV6-6	.	TRBJ2-7	TRBD2	CASSSPPGGGGIEQYF	TGTGCCAGCAGTTCCCCCCCCGGCGGGGGGGGGATTGAGCAGTACTTC
TRBV2	once	TRBJ1-1	.	CASTGERATEAFF	TGTGCCAGCACAGGGGAAAGGGCCACTGAAGCTTTCTTT
TRBV2	.	TRBJ2-1	TRBD2	CASRVPGLAYNEQFF	TGTGCCAGCAGGGTTCCGGGACTAGCCTACAATGAGCAGTTCTTC
TRBV12-5	.	TRBJ2-2	.	CASGVDTLSLEGRPGELFF	TGTGCTAGTGGTGTGGACACCTTAAGTTTGGAGGGCCGCCCCGGGGAGCTGTTTTTT
TRBV2	.	TRBJ2-2	.	CASSERQIAGELFF	TGTGCCAGCAGTGAAAGACAAATTGCCGGGGAGCTGTTTTTT
TRBV6-5	few	TRBJ2-7	.	CASSYSGRAPSYEQYF	TGTGCCAGCAGTTACTCGGGCAGAGCCCCCTCCTACGAGCAGTACTTC
TRBV11-2	.	TRBJ2-1	TRBD2	CASSLGGRAGNEQFF	TGTGCCAGCAGCTTGGGCGGGAGGGCAGGGAATGAGCAGTTCTTC
TRBV4-1	.	TRBJ1-1	TRBD1	CASSAAGGGGTEAFF	TGCGCCAGCAGCGCTGCAGGGGGCGGAGGGACTGAAGCTTTCTTT
TRBV11-2	few	TRBJ1-5	TRBD1	CASSLRDRGRGGQPQHF	TGTGCCAGCAGCTTAAGGGACAGGGGGCGCGGGGGTCAGCCCCAGCATTTT
TRBV18	.	TRBJ1-5	TRBD1	CASSLGQGVQPQHF	TGTGCCAGCTCTCTGGGACAGGGAGTACAGCCCCAGCATTTT
TRBV5-1	.	TRBJ2-5	TRBD1	CASSGGQSQETQYF	TGCGCCAGCAGCGGGGGACAGTCCCAAGAGACCCAGTACTTC
TRBV5-4	.	TRBJ2-7	.	CASKDSSYEQYF	TGTGCCAGCAAGGACAGCTCCTACGAGCAGTACTTC
TRBV2	.	TRBJ1-4	TRBD1	CASRNRGLTNEKLFF	TGTGCCAGCAGAAACAGGGGTTTGACTAATGAAAAACTGTTTTTT
TRBV2	.	TRBJ1-2	.	CASSEVRADYGYTF	TGTGCCAGCAGTGAGGTCAGGGCGGACTATGGCTACACCTTC
TRBV4-1	.	TRBJ2-1	TRBD2	CASSQVRGGGLFF	TGCGCCAGCAGCCAAGTCCGGGGCGGGGGTCTGTTCTTC
TRBV4-1	.	TRBJ2-5	TRBD2	CASSQAYPGLAAQETQYF	TGCGCCAGCAGCCAAGCCTACCCGGGACTAGCGGCTCAAGAGACCCAGTACTTC
TRBV5-1	.	TRBJ2-1	.	CASSSREALSAEQFF	TGCGCCAGCAGCTCCCGGGAAGCCCTGTCGGCTGAGCAGTTCTTC
TRBV9	.	TRBJ1-5	.	CASSVEGGENQPQHF	TGTGCCAGCAGCGTAGAGGGGGGGGAAAATCAGCCCCAGCATTTT
TRBV6-5	.	TRBJ2-7	TRBD1	CASSYSGQGPYEQYF	TGTGCCAGCAGTTACTCCGGACAGGGCCCCTACGAGCAGTACTTC
TRBV29-1	few	TRBJ1-5	TRBD1	CSVGQGSQQPQHF	TGCAGCGTTGGACAGGGTTCGCAGCAGCCCCAGCATTTT
TRBV6-1	.	TRBJ2-4	.	CASSDRGLAKNIQYF	TGTGCCAGCAGTGACCGGGGTCTAGCCAAAAACATTCAGTACTTC
TRBV11-3	.	TRBJ2-2	TRBD1	CASSQGASLAGELFF	TGTGCCAGCTCGCAGGGGGCGAGTCTCGCCGGGGAGCTGTTTTTT
TRBV5-4	.	TRBJ2-5	TRBD2	CASSLYSGGNTQYF	TGTGCCAGCAGCTTGTACTCCGGGGGGAATACCCAGTACTTC
TRBV6-6	few	TRBJ2-1	TRBD2	CASSYSGGRARDEQFF	TGTGCCAGCAGTTACTCTGGCGGGAGGGCCCGGGATGAGCAGTTCTTC
TRBV11-2	.	TRBJ1-6	.	CASSLSRAVDYNSPLHF	TGTGCCAGCAGCTTAAGCCGCGCCGTAGACTATAATTCACCCCTCCACTTT
TRBV9	few	TRBJ1-4	.	CASSVGSGFDEKLFF	TGTGCCAGCAGCGTAGGGAGCGGGTTTGATGAAAAACTGTTTTTT
TRBV7-2	.	TRBJ2-3	TRBD2	CASSATSGSADTQYF	TGTGCCAGCAGCGCGACTAGCGGGAGCGCAGATACGCAGTATTTT
TRBV2	.	TRBJ1-6	.	CASKQGGRAPLHF	TGTGCCAGCAAACAGGGTGGGAGAGCACCCCTCCACTTT
TRBV5-6	.	TRBJ1-4	TRBD1	CASSSLSGGGGYEKLFF	TGTGCCAGCAGCTCTTTATCAGGAGGAGGGGGCTATGAAAAACTGTTTTTT
TRBV27	.	TRBJ1-2	.	CASSKGEGYTF	TGTGCCAGCAGTAAAGGGGAAGGCTACACCTTC
TRBV11-1	.	TRBJ1-1	TRBD1	CASSSQGDTEAFF	TGTGCCAGCAGCTCACAGGGGGACACTGAAGCTTTCTTT
TRBV18	few	TRBJ1-1	.	CASSPGSRGGGTEAFF	TGTGCCAGCTCACCAGGTTCTAGGGGAGGTGGCACTGAAGCTTTCTTT
TRBV2	.	TRBJ2-3	.	CASNMADLTDTQYF	TGTGCCAGCAATATGGCCGATCTCACAGATACGCAGTATTTT
TRBV5-1	.	TRBJ2-2	TRBD2	CASSLGLAGRGGELFF	TGCGCCAGCAGCTTGGGACTAGCGGGGCGCGGAGGGGAGCTGTTTTTT
TRBV6-4	.	TRBJ2-6	.	CASRESSGANVLTF	TGTGCCAGCAGAGAGAGCTCTGGGGCCAACGTCCTGACTTTC
TRBV6-1	.	TRBJ2-3	.	CASSERGRSTDTQYF	TGTGCCAGCAGTGAACGCGGGCGAAGCACAGATACGCAGTATTTT
TRBV2	.	TRBJ2-7	TRBD1	CASSRDSPSEQYF	TGTGCCAGCAGCCGGGACAGTCCGTCCGAGCAGTACTTC
TRBV19	.	TRBJ1-2	.	CASSIQNGYTF	TGTGCCAGCAGTATACAGAATGGCTACACCTTC
TRBV28	.	TRBJ1-1	.	CASSLKLVNTEAFF	TGTGCCAGCAGTTTAAAACTGGTGAACACTGAAGCTTTCTTT
TRBV10-1	.	TRBJ1-1	.	CASSEAGNTEAFF	TGCGCCAGCAGTGAGGCCGGGAACACTGAAGCTTTCTTT
TRBV9	.	TRBJ2-3	.	CASSAHPTYSTDTQYF	TGTGCCAGCAGCGCGCATCCTACCTATAGCACAGATACGCAGTATTTT
TRBV7-2	.	TRBJ1-5	.	CASSPWGDQPQHF	TGTGCCAGCAGCCCATGGGGGGATCAGCCCCAGCATTTT
TRBV5-1	.	TRBJ2-5	TRBD1	CASSTGTGREQYF	TGCGCCAGCAGCACAGGGACAGGGAGGGAGCAGTACTTC
TRBV6-6	.	TRBJ1-2	TRBD1	CASSQDRGVAF	TGTGCCAGCAGTCAGGACAGGGGGGTTGCCTTC
TRBV2	.	TRBJ2-3	TRBD1	CASRKDRGKTDTQYF	TGTGCCAGCAGAAAGGACAGGGGTAAGACAGATACGCAGTATTTT